This T cell receptor beta chain appears in the sequencing data of a study of neoadjuvant nivolumab and ipilimumab in lung cancer. Study-level findings and limits: TCR richness and clonality were higher in tumors than adjacent uninvolved lung. Only a single major-pathologic-response sample was available for clonality analysis. Blood richness before therapy tracked richness in tumors resected after neoadjuvant therapy. From pretherapy to surgery, tumor richness and clonality rose with dual therapy.

For this clone: Its antigen is unknown.

TCRdb keeps only in-frame clones here, not all; method: immunoSEQ multiplex PCR. The profile shows some 9,300 clones, about 87% of them singletons. CDR3 length equals 14 residues. Per the germline V gene, CDR1 is LGHNT and CDR2 is FRNRAP. V lost 2 bases and J lost 5, with 13 bases in between. V gene TRBV12-5 combines with J gene TRBJ2-7, with D maybe TRBD2 (5 bases). The sequencing used tumor tissue, collected after neoadjuvant nivolumab, alone or with ipilimumab, at or shortly before surgery. This TCR derives from an adult with non-small cell lung cancer. The CDR3 nucleotides are TGTGCTAGTGGTTTGAGGCCCGGGGTTCACGAGCAGTACTTC. It codes for CASGLRPGVHEQYF.